The source of this T cell receptor (beta chain) is a study of post-analysis software for immune sequencing data. Overall study context: Multiple sclerosis in the patients followed relapsing-remitting, secondary progressive and progressive-relapsing courses.

Findings and limits, study-wide: Normalized Chao1 diversity was significantly lower in multiple sclerosis patients than in controls. A few TRBV segments occurring more often in patients than controls included TRBV5-6, TRBV5-1 and TRBV20-1.

Incorporated into the TCR beta cDNA libraries were unique molecular identifiers, which served to reduce PCR and sequencing biases. TCRdb ran MiXCR on the PCR reads and lists one entry per CDR3 protein. The sample holds 750,000 to 900,000 distinct CDR3 sequences, 46% seen once. The CDR3 has 13 amino acids. Trimming removed 5 bases from V and 5 bases from J, with 13 bases in between. Points on this clonotype: The antigen is unknown.

The source is a girl between 10 and 17 years old with multiple sclerosis. This sequence joins TRBV12-3 or TRBV12-4 and TRBJ2-7; possible D gene TRBD2, 5 bases. The specimen was blood. The CDR3 sequence: CASSATRPDEQYF. The DNA of the CDR3 is TGTGCCAGCAGTGCCACTAGGCCAGACGAGCAGTACTTC.